This T cell receptor beta chain was identified in a study of PD-L1 blockade in urothelial cancer. About the research overall: Anywhere from 0 to 3 prior chemotherapy regimens had been received by patients. Researchers found blood samples held a median of approximately 150,000 T cells.

The patients' disease, urothelial carcinoma, was locally advanced or metastatic. The table came from immunoSEQ multiplex PCR; TCRdb's copy has only in-frame clones and leaves some out. The sample has approximately 80,000 clones, 82% seen once. The J segment lost 5 bases and the V segment lost 10 bases, leaving 9 bases of the junction unmatched. The CDR3 runs to 14 residues. Germline-derived CDR1 and CDR2 are MNHNS and SASEGT. Sequenced material: PBMCs, taken around atezolizumab (anti-PD-L1) treatment. The chain uses TRBV6-1 and TRBJ2-1; 9 bases fit TRBD2. This clonotype was obtained from a man between 65 and 85 years old with urothelial cancer. The CDR3 spells CATHERGANNEQFF. As DNA, the CDR3 is TGTGCCACCCACGAGCGGGGGGCCAACAATGAGCAGTTCTTC.